These T cell receptor beta chains were read from a single sample in a study of regulatory T cells in long-lasting Graves disease. TCRdb recomputed calls from the multiplex PCR reads with MiXCR, one row per CDR3 protein. The sample shows some 350,000 distinct CDR3 sequences, around 15% of them seen only once. The same data also went into a second study, on T cells in Graves' hyperthyroidism and ophthalmopathy.

Here the sequenced sample was peripheral blood mononuclear cells (PBMCs), taken at new diagnosis, from a patient treated with antithyroid drugs. These receptors were obtained from a woman between 18 and 30 years old with Graves disease. The CDR3 runs from the conserved cysteine through the conserved F or W. A D gene is named only where the DNA matches it firmly. Clone size is not always given. Where it is, it says once, few, many or a class for expanded clones.

v_call: TRBV2
clone_size: many
d_call: TRBD1
j_call: TRBJ2-5
cdr3_nt: TGTGCCAGCAGACGGGACAGAGAGACCCAGTACTTC
cdr3_aa: CASRRDRETQYF

v_call: TRBV7-6
clone_size: NA
d_call: TRBD2
j_call: TRBJ2-3
cdr3_nt: TGTGCCAGCAGCTTAAGCGGGGTGTCAGATACGCAGTATTTT
cdr3_aa: CASSLSGVSDTQYF

v_call: TRBV19
clone_size: NA
d_call: NA
j_call: TRBJ2-6
cdr3_nt: TGTGCCAGTGGGTTCAGATCTGGGGCCAACGTCCCGACTTTC
cdr3_aa: CASGFRSGANVPTF

v_call: TRBV27
clone_size: NA
d_call: NA
j_call: TRBJ1-1
cdr3_nt: TGTGCCAGCAGTTTTTCGATAGGGAGCGCGAACACTGAAGCTTTCTTT
cdr3_aa: CASSFSIGSANTEAFF

v_call: TRBV18
clone_size: many
d_call: NA
j_call: TRBJ1-2
cdr3_nt: TGTGCCAGCTCACCAACCGATGGCTACACCTTC
cdr3_aa: CASSPTDGYTF

v_call: TRBV20-1
clone_size: NA
d_call: TRBD2
j_call: TRBJ2-3
cdr3_nt: TGCAGTGCCCAACTAGCGGGAGGGCCAAGAGTGACAGATACGCAGTATTTT
cdr3_aa: CSAQLAGGPRVTDTQYF

v_call: TRBV29-1
clone_size: NA
d_call: NA
j_call: TRBJ2-7
cdr3_nt: TGCAGCGTTGAGGGCGGACCCCCGCAGTACTTC
cdr3_aa: CSVEGGPPQYF

v_call: TRBV3-1
clone_size: many
d_call: NA
j_call: TRBJ1-2
cdr3_nt: TGTGCCAGCAGCCAAGATGTTGCTAACTATGGCTACACCTTC
cdr3_aa: CASSQDVANYGYTF

v_call: TRBV30
clone_size: many
d_call: TRBD2
j_call: TRBJ2-3
cdr3_nt: TGTGCCTGGAGTGGGCAGCGGGACACAGATACGCAGTATTTT
cdr3_aa: CAWSGQRDTDTQYF

v_call: TRBV28
clone_size: many
d_call: NA
j_call: TRBJ1-2
cdr3_nt: TGTGCCAGCAGTTTAGAACGGGAGTATGGCTACACCTTC
cdr3_aa: CASSLEREYGYTF

v_call: TRBV20-1
clone_size: NA
d_call: TRBD2
j_call: TRBJ2-5
cdr3_nt: TGCAGTGCTAGGAATTATAATAGCGGGGGGGCGTTAGAGACCCAGTACTTC
cdr3_aa: CSARNYNSGGALETQYF

v_call: TRBV10-3
clone_size: many
d_call: NA
j_call: TRBJ1-1
cdr3_nt: TGTGCCGCCGGCTCCGACACTGAAGCTTTCTTT
cdr3_aa: CAAGSDTEAFF

v_call: TRBV18
clone_size: many
d_call: NA
j_call: TRBJ2-2
cdr3_nt: TGTGCCAGCTCACCAGTGGCCGGGGAGCTGTTTTTT
cdr3_aa: CASSPVAGELFF

v_call: TRBV29-1
clone_size: NA
d_call: NA
j_call: TRBJ1-5
cdr3_nt: TGCAGCGTTGAACAGGAGCGCAATCAGCCCCAGCATTTT
cdr3_aa: CSVEQERNQPQHF

v_call: TRBV11-3
clone_size: NA
d_call: NA
j_call: TRBJ2-2
cdr3_nt: TGTGCCAGCAGCTTAGATGCGGCGGGGGAGCTGTTTTTT
cdr3_aa: CASSLDAAGELFF

v_call: TRBV10-2
clone_size: many
d_call: NA
j_call: TRBJ2-7
cdr3_nt: TGCGCCAGCAGTGAGGGCAGGGTGAACGAGCAGTACTTC
cdr3_aa: CASSEGRVNEQYF

v_call: TRBV20-1
clone_size: NA
d_call: NA
j_call: TRBJ2-1
cdr3_nt: TGCAGTGCTAGAATAACAGACAATGAGCAGTTCTTC
cdr3_aa: CSARITDNEQFF

v_call: TRBV5-1
clone_size: many
d_call: NA
j_call: TRBJ1-1
cdr3_nt: TGCGCCAGCAGTCTTCACAGCGGTGGAACTGAAGCTTTCTTT
cdr3_aa: CASSLHSGGTEAFF

v_call: TRBV9
clone_size: few
d_call: TRBD1
j_call: TRBJ2-5
cdr3_nt: TGTGCCAGCAGCGCCCTTCCTGGACAGGGGGGGATGGAGACCCAGTACTTC
cdr3_aa: CASSALPGQGGMETQYF

v_call: TRBV2
clone_size: many
d_call: NA
j_call: TRBJ2-3
cdr3_nt: TGTGCCAGCATGAAGCGGGTGACTGTGGATACGCAGTATTTT
cdr3_aa: CASMKRVTVDTQYF

v_call: TRBV5-5
clone_size: NA
d_call: NA
j_call: TRBJ1-2
cdr3_nt: TGTGCCAGCAGCCCCGTTGGGGGGCGGGACTATGGCTACACCTTC
cdr3_aa: CASSPVGGRDYGYTF

v_call: TRBV12-3/TRBV12-4
clone_size: many
d_call: NA
j_call: TRBJ1-1
cdr3_nt: TGTGCCAGCAGCTTGACAGAGAACACTGAAGCTTTCTTT
cdr3_aa: CASSLTENTEAFF

v_call: TRBV3-1
clone_size: few
d_call: NA
j_call: TRBJ2-7
cdr3_nt: TGTGCCGGCAGCCAACTGCCTTCAAGCTCCTACGAGCAGTACTTC
cdr3_aa: CAGSQLPSSSYEQYF

v_call: TRBV2
clone_size: many
d_call: NA
j_call: TRBJ2-3
cdr3_nt: TGTGCCAGCAGTTTAGGGTTGAATACGCAGTATTTT
cdr3_aa: CASSLGLNTQYF

v_call: TRBV11-2
clone_size: many
d_call: TRBD1
j_call: TRBJ1-2
cdr3_nt: TGTGCCAGCAGCAAGGGACAGGGCGCTAACTATGGCTACACCTTC
cdr3_aa: CASSKGQGANYGYTF

v_call: TRBV10-1
clone_size: NA
d_call: TRBD2
j_call: TRBJ2-3
cdr3_nt: TGCGCCAGCAGTGATCCCGGACTAGCGGGAGTGACTAGCACAGATACGCAGTATTTT
cdr3_aa: CASSDPGLAGVTSTDTQYF

v_call: TRBV3-1
clone_size: NA
d_call: TRBD2
j_call: TRBJ2-1
cdr3_nt: TGTGCCAGCAGCCAAGAATCGGGGGGGCTGAATGAGCAGTTCTTC
cdr3_aa: CASSQESGGLNEQFF

v_call: TRBV20-1
clone_size: many
d_call: NA
j_call: TRBJ2-1
cdr3_nt: TGCAGTGCTAGAGATTTAGCAAGGGCGAATGAGCAGTTCTTC
cdr3_aa: CSARDLARANEQFF

v_call: TRBV7-9
clone_size: NA
d_call: NA
j_call: TRBJ2-7
cdr3_nt: TGTGCCAGCAGCTACGGAAACGAGCAGTACTTC
cdr3_aa: CASSYGNEQYF

v_call: TRBV14
clone_size: few
d_call: NA
j_call: TRBJ1-1
cdr3_nt: TGTGCCAGCAGCCAAAAGCAGCTGAACACTGAAGCTTTCTTT
cdr3_aa: CASSQKQLNTEAFF

v_call: TRBV28
clone_size: many
d_call: NA
j_call: TRBJ1-2
cdr3_nt: TGTGCCAGCAGCCCAGGGCCACTCACCGCCTATGGCTACACCTTC
cdr3_aa: CASSPGPLTAYGYTF

v_call: TRBV20-1
clone_size: many
d_call: NA
j_call: TRBJ1-1
cdr3_nt: TGCAGTGCTAGAGCCTGGGGGTTGGTCACTGAAGCTTTCTTT
cdr3_aa: CSARAWGLVTEAFF